This T cell receptor (beta chain) was sequenced during a study of immune heterogeneity within non-small cell lung tumors. At the level of the study: The tumors comprised a few squamous cell carcinomas, around 11 non-squamous carcinomas and 1 not otherwise specified.

It was with 32 V and 13 J primers that multiplex PCR amplified TCR beta CDR3. TCRdb passed the multiplex PCR reads through MiXCR, listing each CDR3 protein once. The profile shows fewer than 25,000 distinct CDR3 sequences, 25% to 30% of them singletons. Study observations and caveats: Recurrence of identical dominant CDR3 beta clonotypes was observed across tumor sites within a patient, alongside site-unique high-frequency clones. The study found high-frequency T-cell receptor beta clonotypes largely distinct between individual patients.

In the case of this clonotype: What it binds is not known.

Bulk tumor gDNA, 450 to 650 ng per sample, served as the TCR template. Several far-apart biopsies were taken per primary tumor during surgery. Surgery that was curative in intent was performed on patients with untreated, newly diagnosed non-small cell lung cancer. Donor patients had newly diagnosed non-small cell lung cancer and were having surgery with curative intent. Specimen: lung tumor tissue. The TCR originated in a man in his forties or fifties with non-small cell lung cancer.

The CDR3 nucleotides read TGTGCCATCAGTGAGTCAAACGAGCAGTACTTC. This translates into CAISESNEQYF. The genes are TRBV10-3 and TRBJ2-7; D ambiguous. The germline V and J ends were trimmed by 0 bases and 5 bases, with 2 bases remaining between them. The CDR3 consists of 11 residues. CDR1 is ENHRY, CDR2 SYGVKD, per germline.